This passage covers 2 T cell receptor beta chains from one sample sequenced in a study of technical replicates of blood from several donors. Some clones are missing from TCRdb's copy, which holds only in-frame ones; the method was immunoSEQ multiplex PCR. Of about 61,000 clones listed, roughly 97% are singletons. Sequencing used T cells isolated from PBMCs. Receptor source: a human donor in good health.

V and J are TRBV5-4 and TRBJ2-5; TRBD2 aligns across 7 bases. The trim removed 3 bases at V and 3 bases at J, leaving 8 bases unmatched. Per the germline V gene, CDR1 is SGHNT and CDR2 is YYREEE (reference sequence). The length of the CDR3 is 15 residues. This chain's CDR3 is CASSSWGGNKETQYF. The DNA of the CDR3 is TGTGCCAGCAGCTCGTGGGGGGGGAATAAAGAGACCCAGTACTTC.

This clone was counted once. The gene calls are TRBV28 and TRBJ1-5; TRBD1 agrees at 8 bases. Germline V lookup: CDR1 MDHEN, CDR2 SYDVKM. The CDR3 loop spans 17 amino acids. Trimming cost V 6 bases and J 4 bases; bases outside gene matches: 14. The CDR3, as DNA: TGTGCCAGCAGCCGGACTTGGACAGGGATGAGTAATCAGCCCCAGCATTTT. Encoded protein: CASSRTWTGMSNQPQHF.